The 16 T cell receptor beta chains given below trace back to one sample, sequenced in a study of T cells in Graves' hyperthyroidism and ophthalmopathy. RNA transcripts served as the template for amplifying TCR beta CDR3 regions. The primer set for the first-round RT-PCR of the TCR CDR3 was HTBI. MiXCR, applied by TCRdb to the multiplex PCR reads, yields one record per CDR3 protein. The sample yields roughly 560,000 distinct CDR3 sequences, roughly 15% seen once. Sequencing was performed on blood. These receptors originate from a woman aged 40 to 50 with Graves' ophthalmopathy.

This clonotype was recorded a few times. This chain uses TRBV4-3 with TRBJ2-2, with TRBD2 matching over 7 bases. The germline V gene encodes CDR1 LGHNA and CDR2 YSLEER. Losses at the gene ends were 0 bases for V and 4 bases for J; bases not matched to a gene: 2. This CDR3 has 15 residues. CDR3 residues: CASSQELASTGELFF. As DNA, the CDR3 is TGCGCCAGCAGCCAAGAACTAGCGAGCACCGGGGAGCTGTTTTTT.

This clonotype was observed at least ten times. The genes are TRBV20-1 and TRBJ2-7; D assignment may be TRBD1 or TRBD2 (5 bases each). The CDR3 length is 15 residues. CDR1 is DFQATT and CDR2 is SNEGSKA in the germline V gene (reference sequence). Trimming stripped 3 bases from V and 3 bases from J, with 18 bases between. The CDR3: CSASDAGTSFYEQYF. The CDR3 nucleotides are TGCAGTGCTAGTGATGCAGGGACCTCCTTCTACGAGCAGTACTTC.

Worth noting for this clonotype: One end of the junction fails to match germline, which may point to a read error. This rearrangement joins TRBV10-3 to TRBJ2-2; D is unclear. This CDR3 region has 16 residues. From germline, CDR1 is ENHRY and CDR2 SYGVKD. The CDR3 sequence: CAVSERNTAKTGELFF. CDR3 sequence (DNA): TGTGCCGTCAGTGAACGTAATACGGCCAAAACCGGGGAGCTGTTTTTT.

The genes are TRBV5-1 and TRBJ1-3; D uncertain. Germline lookup yields CDR1 SGHRS and CDR2 YFSETQ. V was clipped by 0 bases and J by 0 bases, with 10 bases between them. This CDR3 is 16 amino acids long. The CDR3 sequence: CASSLVPGSSGNTIYF. CDR3 nucleotide sequence: TGCGCCAGCAGCTTGGTCCCAGGCAGCTCTGGAAACACCATATATTTT.

This clonotype occurred many times. V gene TRBV30 combines with J gene TRBJ2-5; the D is unclear. With 2 bases removed from V and 2 bases from J, the gap between germline ends came to 18 bases. Germline V gene lookup returns CDR1 GTSNPN and CDR2 SVGIG (reference sequence). The length of the CDR3 is 16 residues. This CDR3 reads CAWSFGGSGRQETQYF. The CDR3 DNA reads as TGTGCCTGGAGTTTTGGTGGGTCGGGCCGGCAAGAGACCCAGTACTTC.

In this sample, this clonotype turned up a few times. The gene calls are TRBV5-1 and TRBJ1-1; 7 nucleotides match TRBD1. Germline values: CDR1 SGHRS, CDR2 YFSETQ. The V gene end was trimmed by 1 base and the J gene end by 3 bases; junction bases not matched to a gene: 9. The CDR3 spans 16 residues. The CDR3 spells CASSLRLTGLDTEAFF. CDR3 DNA sequence: TGCGCCAGCAGCTTGCGGCTGACAGGGTTGGACACTGAAGCTTTCTTT.

The CDR3 loop reads CASSQEGAAGTDYSYEQYF. The CDR3 region has the DNA TGTGCCAGCAGCCAAGAGGGGGCTGCGGGGACGGACTATTCCTACGAGCAGTACTTC. The chain combines TRBV3-1 with TRBJ2-7; tentatively, D is TRBD1 or TRBD2 (6 bases each). V lost 0 bases, J lost 1 base, and 22 bases lay in between. Germline V gene lookup returns CDR1 LGHDT and CDR2 YNNKEL (reference sequence). The CDR3 spans 19 residues.

This clonotype has at least ten counts. This rearrangement joins TRBV19 to TRBJ2-2; D may be TRBD2 (6 bases). Looked up from germline, CDR1 is LNHDA and CDR2 is SQIVND (reference sequence). V dropped 10 bases and J dropped 4 bases, with 19 bases sitting between them. The CDR3 runs to 15 residues. The CDR3 DNA reads as TGTGCCACGAGGATGCGGGGTGATGTCACCGGGGAGCTGTTTTTT. Amino acid sequence: CATRMRGDVTGELFF.

This clonotype was seen at least ten times. The rearrangement uses TRBV6-1 and TRBJ2-5, with 12 nucleotides matching TRBD2. The V and J ends lost 1 base and 0 bases, in that order; junction bases with no gene match: 3. Germline V lookup: CDR1 MNHNS, CDR2 SASEGT. The CDR3 has 17 residues. The CDR3 loop reads CASSEGGLAGNQETQYF. The CDR3 nucleotides read TGTGCCAGCAGTGAAGGAGGACTAGCGGGAAACCAAGAGACCCAGTACTTC.

This clonotype was seen ten or more times. This rearrangement joins TRBV6-5 to TRBJ2-7; 7 nucleotides match TRBD2. The CDR3 runs 16 residues. V shed 3 bases and J 0 bases; nucleotides not matched to a gene: 8. Germline V lookup: CDR1 MNHEY, CDR2 SVGAGI. The CDR3 region has the DNA TGTGCCAGCAGTTATTCGGGGACTACCATCTCCTACGAGCAGTACTTC. Its protein product is CASSYSGTTISYEQYF.

This clonotype has ten or more counts. The V call is TRBV28, the J call TRBJ1-2; possibly TRBD1 for D (6 bases). There are 14 residues in the CDR3. From germline, CDR1 is MDHEN and CDR2 SYDVKM. Trimming pared 6 bases from V and 4 bases from J, leaving 15 bases between. CDR3 residues: CASRGHPGGYGYTF. CDR3 sequence (DNA): TGTGCCAGCAGGGGACATCCCGGCGGCTATGGCTACACCTTC.

V usage is TRBV28 and J usage is TRBJ1-6; no clear D gene. The CDR3 runs to 13 residues. With 2 bases removed from V and 10 bases from J, the gap between germline ends came to 9 bases. The germline CDR1 and CDR2 sequences are MDHEN and SYDVKM. CDR3 sequence reads: CASSLRSKSPLHF. The CDR3 region has the DNA TGTGCCAGCAGTTTAAGGTCGAAATCACCCCTCCACTTT.

This clonotype appeared once. The J gene is TRBJ2-2, the V gene TRBV4-1; 8 nucleotides agree with TRBD2. J was trimmed by 7 bases and V by 0 bases; bases with no gene match: 4. The CDR3 extends over 15 amino acids. Germline V CDR1 and CDR2: MGHRA, YSYEKL. DNA of the CDR3: TGCGCCAGCAGCCAAGATGCTCGGGAGGGCGGGGAGCTGTTTTTT. This gives the protein CASSQDAREGGELFF.

This clonotype was found many times. The rearrangement uses TRBV29-1 and TRBJ2-4, with D possibly matching TRBD2 (5 bases). Trimming cost V 5 bases and J 1 base, with 15 bases left between them. The CDR3 consists of 15 residues. From germline, CDR1 is SQVTM and CDR2 ANQGSEA. The CDR3 is CSVPPGWRAKNIQYF. The CDR3 nucleotides are TGCAGCGTTCCGCCGGGGTGGCGGGCCAAAAACATTCAGTACTTC.

This clonotype occurred many times. The chain links TRBV28 to TRBJ2-5; TRBD2 aligns across 14 bases. The CDR3 is made up of 15 amino acids. Germline V lookup: CDR1 MDHEN, CDR2 SYDVKM. Trimming at V came to 5 bases and at J to 4 bases, leaving 3 bases not matched to a gene. The CDR3 region is CASSLGLAGGETQYF. Written as DNA, the CDR3 is TGTGCCAGCAGTCTCGGACTAGCGGGAGGAGAGACCCAGTACTTC.

This clonotype occurred many times. The chain is built from TRBV12-3 or TRBV12-4 and TRBJ1-2; 10 bases fit TRBD1. This CDR3 comprises 14 residues. The ends lost 3 bases at V and 4 bases at J; junction bases unmatched: 2. The CDR3 bases are TGTGCCAGCAGTTTGACAGGGGGCGGCTATGGCTACACCTTC. Translating it yields CASSLTGGGYGYTF.